This paragraph reports one TCR beta chain. What it recognizes is unknown. This record belongs to a study of CD8 T cells in Susac syndrome. Regarding the study as a whole: The number of individuals included in the study's TCR sequencing and HLA analysis was acknowledged as relatively small.

Negative isolation yielded CD8+ and CD4+ T cells; FACS enriched TEMRA cells. An amount of RNA that ranged from about 0.45 to 1 ug was reverse transcribed with random hexamers. Coverage of TCR beta CDR3 amplification by immunoSEQ multiplex PCR extended to 54 Vbeta and 13 Jbeta. TCRdb fed the immunoSEQ multiplex PCR reads into MiXCR, producing one record per CDR3 protein. The sample lists under 550,000 distinct CDR3 sequences; 85% to 90% were seen once. This receptor was taken from a human donor with multiple sclerosis. Sequences were obtained from CD8+ T cells from PBMCs.

The CDR3 nucleotides are TGCGCCAGCAGCTTGGATAGCATCGAGCAGTACTTC. This translates into CASSLDSIEQYF. V usage is TRBV5-1 and J usage is TRBJ2-7; D ambiguous. Trimming shortened V by 0 bases and J by 6 bases, and 7 bases separated the two germline ends. Germline CDR1 reads SGHRS; CDR2 reads YFSETQ. The CDR3 loop spans 12 amino acids.